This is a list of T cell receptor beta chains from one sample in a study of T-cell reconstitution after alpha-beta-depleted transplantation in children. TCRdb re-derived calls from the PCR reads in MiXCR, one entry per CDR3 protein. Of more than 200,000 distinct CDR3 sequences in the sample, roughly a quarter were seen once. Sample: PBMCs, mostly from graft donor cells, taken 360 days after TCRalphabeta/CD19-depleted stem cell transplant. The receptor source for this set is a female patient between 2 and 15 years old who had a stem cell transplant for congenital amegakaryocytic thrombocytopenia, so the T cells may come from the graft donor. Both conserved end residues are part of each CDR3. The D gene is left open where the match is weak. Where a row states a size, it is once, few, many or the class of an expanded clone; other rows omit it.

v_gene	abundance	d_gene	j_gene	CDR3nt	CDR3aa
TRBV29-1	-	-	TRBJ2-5	TGCAGCGTTACGACCGCGCTAGAGCTCCAAGAGACCCAGTACTTC	CSVTTALELQETQYF
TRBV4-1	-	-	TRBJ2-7	TGCGCCAGCAGCCTGGGGCCCCTCTCCTACGAGCAGTACTTC	CASSLGPLSYEQYF
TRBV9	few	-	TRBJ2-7	TGTGCCAGCAGCGTATCGAGCTTAGCCCATAGCTTCCTCTACGAGCAGTACTTC	CASSVSSLAHSFLYEQYF
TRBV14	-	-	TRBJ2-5	TGTGCCAGCAGCCCGACTAGGTCAGAGACCCAGTACTTC	CASSPTRSETQYF
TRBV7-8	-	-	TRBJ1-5	TGTGCCAGCAGCTTTGAGCAGTCCCAGGCCCAGCATTTT	CASSFEQSQAQHF
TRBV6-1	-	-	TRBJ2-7	TGTGCCAGCAGTCGAGACCCACTTTCCTACGAGCAGTACTTC	CASSRDPLSYEQYF
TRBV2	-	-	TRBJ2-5	TGTGCCGGACAGATGGAGCTCCGGGAGACCCAGTACTTC	CAGQMELRETQYF
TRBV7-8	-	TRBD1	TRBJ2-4	TGTGCCAGCAGCACCGGGACAGGGGCACCAGCCAAAAACATTCAGTACTTC	CASSTGTGAPAKNIQYF
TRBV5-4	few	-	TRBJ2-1	TGTGCCAGCAGCTATGCCGCGGGGGCCTCCTACAATGAGCAGTTCTTC	CASSYAAGASYNEQFF
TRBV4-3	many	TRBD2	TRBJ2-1	TGCGCCAGCAGCCAAGATTGGCAGCGGGGCAATGAGCAGTTCTTC	CASSQDWQRGNEQFF
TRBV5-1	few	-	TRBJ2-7	TGCGCCAGCAGTCGCGAGCAGTACTTC	CASSREQYF